A selection of T cell receptor beta chains follows, all from one sample in a study of metastatic and nonmetastatic thyroid tumors. TCRdb re-clonotyped the PCR reads through MiXCR. The sample lists tens of thousands of clones; 15% to 20% were seen once. The material sequenced was blood. The receptors stem from a male donor with papillary thyroid cancer or a benign thyroid nodule (not recorded which). Some clones in this sample may be carry-over from other donors' samples. Both conserved end residues are part of each CDR3. D genes are given only for firm matches. Some rows mark clone size as missing; the rest say once, few, many or name a class of expanded clone.

v_gene: TRBV5-1; abundance: many; j_gene: TRBJ1-1; d_gene: NA; CDR3nt: TGCGCCAGCAGACAACATAACAAGAACACTGAAGCTTTCTTT; CDR3aa: CASRQHNKNTEAFF
v_gene: TRBV6-4; abundance: many; j_gene: TRBJ1-5; d_gene: NA; CDR3nt: TGTGCCAGCAGTGAATCGGTGGGGGGCAATCAGCCCCAGCATTTT; CDR3aa: CASSESVGGNQPQHF
v_gene: TRBV29-1; abundance: few; j_gene: TRBJ2-7; d_gene: NA; CDR3nt: TGCAGCGTTCCTGGGGACTCGAGTTACGAGCAGTACTTC; CDR3aa: CSVPGDSSYEQYF
v_gene: TRBV12-3/TRBV12-4; abundance: NA; j_gene: TRBJ2-7; d_gene: TRBD2; CDR3nt: TGTGCCAGCAGTTTAGTCATCCAGCGGGATTTGAACTACGAGCAGTACTTC; CDR3aa: CASSLVIQRDLNYEQYF
v_gene: TRBV7-8; abundance: NA; j_gene: TRBJ2-7; d_gene: NA; CDR3nt: TGTGCCAGCAGCACAAGTGGACCCGCCTACAATGAGCAGTATTTC; CDR3aa: CASSTSGPAYNEQYF
v_gene: TRBV27; abundance: many; j_gene: TRBJ2-1; d_gene: NA; CDR3nt: TGTGCCAGCAGACTAGGCCTAGGATCCTACAATGAGCAGTTCTTC; CDR3aa: CASRLGLGSYNEQFF
v_gene: TRBV5-6; abundance: many; j_gene: TRBJ1-2; d_gene: NA; CDR3nt: TGTGCCAGCAGCTTGGTGCTGGGAGAAGGATCTAACTATGGCTACACCTTC; CDR3aa: CASSLVLGEGSNYGYTF
v_gene: TRBV28; abundance: many; j_gene: TRBJ2-1; d_gene: TRBD2; CDR3nt: TGTGCCAGCAGTTTATCTAGCGGGGGCTCCAATGAGCAGTTCTTC; CDR3aa: CASSLSSGGSNEQFF
v_gene: TRBV6-1; abundance: many; j_gene: TRBJ2-1; d_gene: NA; CDR3nt: TGTGCCAGCAGTCCTAGTATAGGCAATGAGCAGTTCTTC; CDR3aa: CASSPSIGNEQFF
v_gene: TRBV27; abundance: many; j_gene: TRBJ1-1; d_gene: NA; CDR3nt: TGTGCCAGCAGTTTTTCCACCGGGACTCGGAACACTGAAGCTTTCTTT; CDR3aa: CASSFSTGTRNTEAFF
v_gene: TRBV5-6; abundance: many; j_gene: TRBJ1-2; d_gene: NA; CDR3nt: TGTGCCAGCAGCTTCCGAGGTGGGCAGGACGGTATAGGCTACACCTTC; CDR3aa: CASSFRGGQDGIGYTF
v_gene: TRBV27; abundance: NA; j_gene: TRBJ2-7; d_gene: TRBD2; CDR3nt: TGTGCCAGCAAACGTTCCGGGACTAGCCCTTACGAGCAGTACTTC; CDR3aa: CASKRSGTSPYEQYF
v_gene: TRBV4-1; abundance: few; j_gene: TRBJ2-4; d_gene: TRBD2; CDR3nt: TGCGCCAGCAGCCAACACCCGGGACTAGGTACGGACATTCAGTACTTC; CDR3aa: CASSQHPGLGTDIQYF
v_gene: TRBV30; abundance: many; j_gene: TRBJ1-2; d_gene: NA; CDR3nt: TGTGCCTGGACCTCTCTGGCAGGGTCTAACTATGGCTACACCTTC; CDR3aa: CAWTSLAGSNYGYTF
v_gene: TRBV7-6; abundance: many; j_gene: TRBJ2-2; d_gene: NA; CDR3nt: TGTGCCAGCAGCTTATTACCCGGTGACACCACCGGGGAGCTGTTTTTT; CDR3aa: CASSLLPGDTTGELFF
v_gene: TRBV2; abundance: many; j_gene: TRBJ1-3; d_gene: NA; CDR3nt: TGTGCCAGCAGTGAAATAGGCAACCTTGGAAACACCATATATTTT; CDR3aa: CASSEIGNLGNTIYF
v_gene: TRBV12-3/TRBV12-4; abundance: many; j_gene: TRBJ1-1; d_gene: NA; CDR3nt: TGTGCCAGCAGTCCATGGGGATTGGGTAAAGCTTTCTTT; CDR3aa: CASSPWGLGKAFF
v_gene: TRBV5-1; abundance: many; j_gene: TRBJ2-5; d_gene: NA; CDR3nt: TGCGCCAGCAGCCGGGTCGGTTCTCCCGGAGAGACCCAGTACTTC; CDR3aa: CASSRVGSPGETQYF
v_gene: TRBV20-1; abundance: many; j_gene: TRBJ2-3; d_gene: TRBD2; CDR3nt: TGCAGTGCTAGACCCGGGGGACTAGCCCTTGGGACAACGCAGTATTTT; CDR3aa: CSARPGGLALGTTQYF
v_gene: TRBV20-1; abundance: many; j_gene: TRBJ2-7; d_gene: NA; CDR3nt: TGCAGTGCTACGGGGAGATCGGAATGGGACGAGCAGTACTTC; CDR3aa: CSATGRSEWDEQYF
v_gene: TRBV9; abundance: many; j_gene: TRBJ2-3; d_gene: NA; CDR3nt: TGTGCCAGCAGCCCAGGGTTATCAGATACGCAGTATTTT; CDR3aa: CASSPGLSDTQYF
v_gene: TRBV20-1; abundance: many; j_gene: TRBJ1-1; d_gene: TRBD1; CDR3nt: TGCAGTGCTGACTCGACAGGGGAGCGGACTGAAGCTTTCTTT; CDR3aa: CSADSTGERTEAFF
v_gene: TRBV19; abundance: many; j_gene: TRBJ1-1; d_gene: TRBD1; CDR3nt: TGTGCCAGCAGGACAGGGAACGGAGCTTTCTTT; CDR3aa: CASRTGNGAFF
v_gene: TRBV9; abundance: many; j_gene: TRBJ2-3; d_gene: NA; CDR3nt: TGTGCCAGCAGCGTAGGGGGTGGTAGCGCAGATACGCAGTATTTT; CDR3aa: CASSVGGGSADTQYF
v_gene: TRBV9; abundance: NA; j_gene: TRBJ2-3; d_gene: TRBD1; CDR3nt: TGTGCCAGCAGCGGGGGACAGGTCACGCGGGATACGCAGTATTTT; CDR3aa: CASSGGQVTRDTQYF
v_gene: TRBV11-2; abundance: many; j_gene: TRBJ1-5; d_gene: NA; CDR3nt: TGTGCCAGCAGCTTAGCGGCGGGTCAGCCCCAGCATTTT; CDR3aa: CASSLAAGQPQHF
v_gene: TRBV5-6; abundance: many; j_gene: TRBJ2-7; d_gene: TRBD2; CDR3nt: TGTGCCAGCAGCTTGACGACGGGGGGGCGCTTCGAGTACGAGCAGTACTTC; CDR3aa: CASSLTTGGRFEYEQYF
v_gene: TRBV20-1; abundance: few; j_gene: TRBJ1-4; d_gene: NA; CDR3nt: TGCAGTGCACGGACCTCGACTGGTGAAAAACTGTTTTTT; CDR3aa: CSARTSTGEKLFF
v_gene: TRBV3-1; abundance: many; j_gene: TRBJ2-7; d_gene: TRBD2; CDR3nt: TGTGCCAGCAGCCAAGATCTCACTGGTAGCGGGAGGGCCGAGCAGTACTTC; CDR3aa: CASSQDLTGSGRAEQYF
v_gene: TRBV7-9; abundance: many; j_gene: TRBJ2-3; d_gene: TRBD2; CDR3nt: TGTGCCAGCAGCTTAGTGGGGGGGTACACAGATACGCAGTATTTT; CDR3aa: CASSLVGGYTDTQYF
v_gene: TRBV4-1; abundance: many; j_gene: TRBJ1-6; d_gene: NA; CDR3nt: TGCGCCAGCAGCCAAGACAGCCTCTCCTATAATTCACCCCTCCACTTT; CDR3aa: CASSQDSLSYNSPLHF
v_gene: TRBV9; abundance: many; j_gene: TRBJ1-1; d_gene: NA; CDR3nt: TGTGCCAGCAGCGCCGGGCAGGGGCCGAGCACTGAAGCTTTCTTT; CDR3aa: CASSAGQGPSTEAFF
v_gene: TRBV4-3; abundance: many; j_gene: TRBJ2-3; d_gene: NA; CDR3nt: TGCGCCAGCAGCCAACCTGTCGGCCCCACAGATACGCAGTATTTT; CDR3aa: CASSQPVGPTDTQYF
v_gene: TRBV6-5; abundance: many; j_gene: TRBJ2-7; d_gene: TRBD2; CDR3nt: TGTGCCAGCAGTTACTCTGCGACTAGCGGGGGGCTCGGGCAGTACTTC; CDR3aa: CASSYSATSGGLGQYF
v_gene: TRBV9; abundance: NA; j_gene: TRBJ1-6; d_gene: NA; CDR3nt: TGTGCCAGCAGCTTCGGGGGTTATTCACCCCTCCACTTT; CDR3aa: CASSFGGYSPLHF
v_gene: TRBV12-3/TRBV12-4; abundance: many; j_gene: TRBJ1-5; d_gene: NA; CDR3nt: TGTGCCAGCAGTTTTAGCGGTCAGCCCCAGCATTTT; CDR3aa: CASSFSGQPQHF
v_gene: TRBV24-1; abundance: many; j_gene: TRBJ2-1; d_gene: NA; CDR3nt: TGTGCCACCCGTCACGGGGGTGAGCAGTTCTTC; CDR3aa: CATRHGGEQFF
v_gene: TRBV7-6; abundance: many; j_gene: TRBJ2-1; d_gene: NA; CDR3nt: TGTGCCAGCAGCTTAATGAATTTAGCGGACGATGAGCAGTTCTTC; CDR3aa: CASSLMNLADDEQFF
v_gene: TRBV11-1; abundance: NA; j_gene: TRBJ1-2; d_gene: TRBD1; CDR3nt: TGTGCCAGCAGCCCACCTGGGGGACAGGGGATCTATGGCTACACCTTC; CDR3aa: CASSPPGGQGIYGYTF
v_gene: TRBV28; abundance: many; j_gene: TRBJ1-6; d_gene: TRBD1; CDR3nt: TGTGCCAGCAGGCCAGGACAGGGAAGAGGGAATAATTCACCCCTCCACTTT; CDR3aa: CASRPGQGRGNNSPLHF
v_gene: TRBV6-4; abundance: many; j_gene: TRBJ2-3; d_gene: NA; CDR3nt: TGTGCCAGCAGTGAACTGCCCGGGAGCACAGATACGCAGTATTTT; CDR3aa: CASSELPGSTDTQYF
v_gene: TRBV19; abundance: many; j_gene: TRBJ2-5; d_gene: NA; CDR3nt: TGTGCCAGTAGTTCGGGCAGAACATACAATGGGAGACAAGAGAACCAGTACTTC; CDR3aa: CASSSGRTYNGRQENQYF
v_gene: TRBV5-6; abundance: few; j_gene: TRBJ1-1; d_gene: NA; CDR3nt: TGTGCCAGCAGCTTTCCGAGTATTGGCACTGAAGCTTTCTTT; CDR3aa: CASSFPSIGTEAFF
v_gene: TRBV3-1; abundance: many; j_gene: TRBJ1-3; d_gene: NA; CDR3nt: TGTGCCAGCAGCCATATGGGATCTGGAAACACCATATATTTT; CDR3aa: CASSHMGSGNTIYF
v_gene: TRBV6-1; abundance: many; j_gene: TRBJ2-1; d_gene: NA; CDR3nt: TGTGCCAGCAGTAAAAATAGCGGCTCCTACAATGAGCAGTTCTTC; CDR3aa: CASSKNSGSYNEQFF